Following are 25 T cell receptor beta chains from one sample sequenced in a study of Ad26.COV2.S vaccination and SARS-CoV-2 variants. Data came from immunoSEQ multiplex PCR; TCRdb stores just in-frame clones and leaves some out. Of approximately 400,000 clones listed, around 92% are singletons. This material consisted of peripheral blood, taken after recovery from COVID-19. These receptors came from a human donor who had recovered from COVID-19.

This clone was detected only once. The genes are TRBV10-2 and TRBJ2-7; tentatively, D is TRBD1 (6 bases). Trimming stripped 7 bases from V and 0 bases from J, with 13 bases between. Germline V gene lookup returns CDR1 WSHSY and CDR2 SAAADI. The CDR3 has 14 residues. CDR3 DNA sequence: TGCGCCAGCAAGAGGACAGCGAGCTCCTACGAGCAGTACTTC. This translates into CASKRTASSYEQYF.

V and J are TRBV2 and TRBJ1-4; D might be TRBD1 (5 bases). This CDR3 is built from 14 residues. Trimming took off 4 bases at V and 4 bases at J, with 10 bases between the two ends. The germline gives CDR1 SNHLY, CDR2 FYNNEI. The CDR3: CASSARTSNEKLFF. The CDR3 DNA follows: TGTGCCAGCAGTGCGCGGACAAGTAATGAAAAACTGTTTTTT.

The chain recombines TRBV11-2 with TRBJ1-2; 7 bases line up with TRBD1. With 6 bases clipped from V and 2 bases from J, the junction kept 9 bases outside the gene matches. The CDR3 has 15 amino acids. CDR1 is SGHAT and CDR2 is FQNNGV in the germline V gene. CDR3 sequence (DNA): TGTGCCAGCAGACCCTTTGAGGGGGCCAACTATGGCTACACCTTC. Amino acids: CASRPFEGANYGYTF.

The J gene is TRBJ1-5, the V gene TRBV19; D may be TRBD1 (6 bases). Trimming shortened V by 3 bases and J by 1 base, and 10 bases separated the two germline ends. The CDR3 totals 15 residues. Per germline, CDR1 LNHDA and CDR2 SQIVND (reference sequence). In DNA, the CDR3 is TGTGCCAGTAGTATCGCAGGGGCGAGCAATCAGCCCCAGCATTTT. Translated: CASSIAGASNQPQHF.

The chain carries TRBV5-6 and TRBJ1-1, with D maybe TRBD1 (5 bases). Germline assignment: CDR1 SGHDT and CDR2 YYEEEE. The germline V and J ends were trimmed by 4 bases and 4 bases, with 17 bases remaining between them. The CDR3 covers 15 residues. The CDR3 loop is CASSRRGPGATEAFF. The DNA for the CDR3 is TGTGCCAGCAGCCGTAGGGGACCCGGGGCCACTGAAGCTTTCTTT.

The rearrangement joins TRBV29-1 to TRBJ2-1; D may be TRBD1 (6 bases). CDR3 length: 15 amino acids. The V gene's germline CDR1 is SQVTM and CDR2 ANQGSEA. Trimming pared 0 bases from V and 4 bases from J, leaving 13 bases between. CDR3: CSVEDVRGKYNEQFF. The CDR3 bases are TGCAGCGTTGAAGACGTAAGGGGGAAATACAATGAGCAGTTCTTC.

The V call is TRBV6-5, the J call TRBJ2-7; D tentatively fits TRBD1 or TRBD2 (5 bases each). Germline CDR1 and CDR2: MNHEY and SVGAGI. The V end lost 0 bases, the J end lost 2 bases, and 11 bases lay between the germline ends. CDR3 length: 15 residues. As DNA, the CDR3 is TGTGCCAGCAGTTACTCGGGGCAGGGAGCCTACGAGCAGTACTTC. This translates into CASSYSGQGAYEQYF.

J is TRBJ1-1 and V is TRBV6-5; D ambiguous. There are 13 residues in the CDR3. Trimming removed 2 bases at V and 8 bases at J, with 12 bases between. Germline V gene sequence: CDR1 MNHEY, CDR2 SVGAGI. The CDR3 loop is CASSYVPDGEAFF. The CDR3 DNA follows: TGTGCCAGCAGTTACGTCCCGGACGGGGAAGCTTTCTTT.

The chain recombines TRBV12-3 or TRBV12-4 with TRBJ2-1, with D uncertain. The CDR3 covers 12 residues. Trimming left V 4 bases short and J 5 bases short, with 6 bases between. Here the CDR3 reads CASSSPHNEQFF. CDR3 DNA: TGTGCCAGCAGTTCCCCCCACAATGAGCAGTTCTTC.

V usage is TRBV10-2 and J usage is TRBJ1-4, with 7 positions matching TRBD1. CDR3 length: 16 amino acids. CDR1 is WSHSY, CDR2 SAAADI, per germline. V lost 0 bases and J lost 7; bases outside the gene matches: 8. CDR3 bases: TGCGCCAGCAGTGAGTCCGTCCGACAGGGATCTGAAAAACTGTTTTTT. It is translated as CASSESVRQGSEKLFF.

The CDR3: CASSLPIQGRRTDTQYF. In DNA form, the CDR3 reads TGTGCCAGCAGCCTCCCTATTCAGGGGCGGAGAACAGATACGCAGTATTTT. V usage is TRBV9 and J usage is TRBJ2-3; maybe TRBD1 (6 bases). Per the germline V gene, CDR1 is SGDLS and CDR2 is YYNGEE. Trimming left V 4 bases short and J 3 bases short, with 21 bases between. The CDR3 is 17 amino acids.

The V call is TRBV9, the J call TRBJ1-1, with D perhaps matching TRBD1 (6 bases). V shed 4 bases and J shed 7 bases, with 20 bases lying between them. CDR3 length equals 15 residues. Germline V lookup: CDR1 SGDLS, CDR2 YYNGEE. The CDR3 DNA sequence: TGTGCCAGCAGCACACCGGGGGCAGGCCGGGATGAAGCTTTCTTT. This translates into CASSTPGAGRDEAFF.

The chain employs TRBV5-6 and TRBJ1-6, with D uncertain. This CDR3 is built from 12 residues. V shed 1 base and J shed 7 bases, with 3 bases lying between them. The germline V gene encodes CDR1 SGHDT and CDR2 YYEEEE. CDR3 region: CASSLQNSPLHF. The CDR3 region has the DNA TGTGCCAGCAGCTTGCAAAATTCACCCCTCCACTTT.

The CDR3 nucleotides are TGTGCCAGCAGCGTAGGACCGGGGTCTGGAAACACCATATATTTT. It translates to CASSVGPGSGNTIYF. V and J are TRBV9 and TRBJ1-3; no definite D call. CDR3 length equals 15 residues. From germline, CDR1 is SGDLS and CDR2 YYNGEE. Between the trimmed V and J ends, which lost 0 bases and 1 base, there was a span of 8 bases.

The rearrangement joins TRBV20-1 to TRBJ1-5; a weak D match, TRBD1 (6 bases). Trimming removed 3 bases from V and 0 bases from J, with 15 bases in between. Germline V gene data show CDR1 as DFQATT and CDR2 as SNEGSKA (reference sequence). This CDR3 is 16 amino acids long. The CDR3: CSASKGGADSNQPQHF. CDR3 in DNA: TGCAGTGCTAGTAAAGGGGGAGCGGATAGCAATCAGCCCCAGCATTTT.

CDR3 DNA sequence: TGTGCCAGCAGTGAATATAAGTCGACAGATACGCAGTATTTT. Translation: CASSEYKSTDTQYF. The chain has TRBV25-1 and TRBJ2-3, with D uncertain. The ends were cut back, 0 bases at V and 3 bases at J, with 7 bases in the middle. The CDR3 length is 14 residues. Germline V CDR1 and CDR2: MGHDK, SYGVNS.

V usage is TRBV13 and J usage is TRBJ2-7; 9 nucleotides line up with TRBD2. Looked up from germline, CDR1 is PRHDT and CDR2 is FYEKMQ (reference sequence). CDR3 length: 14 amino acids. With V trimmed by 5 bases and J by 1 base, 3 bases remained unmatched. CDR3 region: CASSTTSGSYEQYF. CDR3 DNA sequence: TGTGCCAGCAGCACCACTAGCGGGTCCTACGAGCAGTACTTC.

This chain uses TRBV15 with TRBJ1-6, with D perhaps matching TRBD1 (5 bases). Trimming left V 4 bases short and J 2 bases short, with 9 bases between. In germline, CDR1 is LNHNV, CDR2 YYDKDF (reference sequence). The CDR3 sequence is 15 residues long. The chain's CDR3 is CATSTRQPYNSPLHF. As DNA, the CDR3 is TGTGCCACCAGCACTAGACAGCCCTATAATTCACCCCTCCACTTT.

As concerns this clone: The sample holds other DNA sequences that translate to the same CDR3. The chain joins TRBV5-4 to TRBJ1-1; TRBD1 agrees at 8 bases. J gave up 4 bases and V 4 bases, and 3 bases lay outside the gene matches. Per germline, CDR1 SGHNT and CDR2 YYREEE (reference sequence). The CDR3 consists of 13 residues. The CDR3: CASSLDRATEAFF. In nucleotides, the CDR3 is TGTGCCAGCAGCCTGGACAGGGCCACTGAAGCTTTCTTT.

The chain carries TRBV6-2 or TRBV6-3 and TRBJ2-7; tentative D call: TRBD2 (6 bases). V was pared by 2 bases and J by 1 base, with 18 bases between. From germline, CDR1 is MNHEY and CDR2 SVGEGT. The CDR3 extends over 17 amino acids. This chain's CDR3 is CASSYLVRAGMSYEQYF. The DNA of the CDR3 is TGTGCCAGCAGTTACCTCGTACGGGCGGGGATGTCCTACGAGCAGTACTTC.

V is TRBV27 and J is TRBJ1-1, with a possible D match to TRBD1 (5 bases). Germline V gene sequence: CDR1 MNHEY, CDR2 SMNVEV (reference sequence). Trimming pared 6 bases from V and 10 bases from J, leaving 15 bases between. The CDR3 has 12 amino acids. The chain's CDR3 is CASRNFRDGAFF. CDR3 nucleotide sequence: TGTGCCAGCAGAAATTTTCGGGACGGAGCTTTCTTT.

The rearrangement joins TRBV14 to TRBJ2-2; 13 bases agree with TRBD2. V shed 4 bases and J 0 bases; nucleotides not matched to a gene: 5. Germline-derived CDR1 and CDR2 are SGHDN and FVKESK. The CDR3 totals 18 residues. Written as DNA, the CDR3 is TGTGCCAGCAGCCTGAGACTAGCGGGGGGTTCGAACACCGGGGAGCTGTTTTTT. Translation: CASSLRLAGGSNTGELFF.

The chain uses TRBV29-1 and TRBJ1-2, with D uncertain. Trimming cost V 0 bases and J 7 bases, with 12 bases left between them. The CDR3 is made up of 13 amino acids. Germline-derived CDR1 and CDR2 are SQVTM and ANQGSEA. CDR3 sequence (DNA): TGCAGCGTTGAAGATAGAAATGGGGTTGGCTACACCTTC. Its protein is CSVEDRNGVGYTF.

This clone was seen more than once but under ten times. The chain is built from TRBV5-1 and TRBJ2-7; D possibly corresponds to TRBD1 (5 bases). Per the germline V gene, CDR1 is SGHRS and CDR2 is YFSETQ. Deletions cut 4 bases from V and 4 bases from J, with 12 bases between. The CDR3 contains 13 residues. The CDR3 region has the DNA TGCGCCAGCAGCCAAGGGGCTAGATACGAGCAGTACTTC. Protein: CASSQGARYEQYF.

The V gene is TRBV7-2, the J gene TRBJ1-5; the D is unclear. The V and J ends lost 5 bases and 11 bases respectively, with 22 bases between them. The germline CDR1 and CDR2 sequences are SGHTA and FQGNSA. The CDR3 consists of 15 residues. CDR3 amino acids: CASSPEAQTPFSQHF. The CDR3 bases are TGTGCCAGCAGCCCCGAGGCGCAGACCCCTTTTTCCCAGCATTTT.